The text below deals with one T cell receptor (beta chain). The target antigen is unknown. Collection occurred without any documented infections or immune events in donors. This sample is part of a study of identifying expanded T cells in peripheral blood. Findings and caveats of the study: Clone count variance between roughly 2-week samples rose with total template count. Technical replicates showed roughly 1.2 changed clones; two weeks 15 to 20; four weeks 19.

Profiling relied on immunoSEQ multiplex PCR, and the TCRdb table lists in-frame clones only, not all of them. The table records about 52,000 clones, approximately 82% of them present only once. The CDR3 extends over 12 amino acids. The germline V gene encodes CDR1 LNHDA and CDR2 SQIVND (reference sequence). Trimming pared 9 bases from V and 6 bases from J, leaving 13 bases between. The TCR sequence derives from a person aged 18 to 70 in good health. The rearrangement uses TRBV19 and TRBJ2-3, with a tentative D call TRBD1 (6 bases). Sequencing input: blood. The CDR3 DNA is TGTGCCAGCAGCCAGGGGCTGGATACGCAGTATTTT. Translating gives CASSQGLDTQYF.